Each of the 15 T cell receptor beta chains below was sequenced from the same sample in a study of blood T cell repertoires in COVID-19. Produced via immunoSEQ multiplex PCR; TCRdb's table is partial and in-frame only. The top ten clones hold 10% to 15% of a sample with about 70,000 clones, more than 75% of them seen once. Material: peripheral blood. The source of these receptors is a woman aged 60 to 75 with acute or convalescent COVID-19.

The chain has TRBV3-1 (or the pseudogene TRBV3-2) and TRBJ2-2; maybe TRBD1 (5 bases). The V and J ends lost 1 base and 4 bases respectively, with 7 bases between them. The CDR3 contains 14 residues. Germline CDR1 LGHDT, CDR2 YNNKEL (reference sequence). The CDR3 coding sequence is TGTGCCAGCAGCCAAGGTGGGGCCACCGGGGAGCTGTTTTTT. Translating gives CASSQGGATGELFF.

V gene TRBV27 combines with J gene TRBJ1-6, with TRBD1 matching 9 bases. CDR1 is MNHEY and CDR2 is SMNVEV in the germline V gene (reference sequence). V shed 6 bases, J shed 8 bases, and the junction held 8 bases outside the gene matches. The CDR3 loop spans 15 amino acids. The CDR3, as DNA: TGTGCCAGCAGCAGATGGGACAGGGTGGATTCACCCCTCCACTTT. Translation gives CASSRWDRVDSPLHF.

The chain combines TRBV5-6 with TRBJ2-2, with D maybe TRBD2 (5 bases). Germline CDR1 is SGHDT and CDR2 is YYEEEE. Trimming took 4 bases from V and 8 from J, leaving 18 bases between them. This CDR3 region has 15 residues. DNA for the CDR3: TGTGCCAGCAGCGATATCCGGGAAGCCCCGGGGGAGCTGTTTTTT. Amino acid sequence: CASSDIREAPGELFF.

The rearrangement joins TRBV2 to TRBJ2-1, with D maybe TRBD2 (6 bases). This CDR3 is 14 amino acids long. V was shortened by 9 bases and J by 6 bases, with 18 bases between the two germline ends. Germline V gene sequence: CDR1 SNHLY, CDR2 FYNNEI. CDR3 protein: CASETGLSLNEQFF. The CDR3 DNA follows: TGTGCCAGTGAAACGGGACTCAGTCTCAATGAGCAGTTCTTC.

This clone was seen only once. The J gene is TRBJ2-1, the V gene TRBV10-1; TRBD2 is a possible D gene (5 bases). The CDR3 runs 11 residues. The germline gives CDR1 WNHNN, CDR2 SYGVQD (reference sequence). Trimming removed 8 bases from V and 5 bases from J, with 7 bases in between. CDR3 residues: CASLGDNEQFF. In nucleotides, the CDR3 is TGCGCCAGCCTCGGGGACAATGAGCAGTTCTTC.

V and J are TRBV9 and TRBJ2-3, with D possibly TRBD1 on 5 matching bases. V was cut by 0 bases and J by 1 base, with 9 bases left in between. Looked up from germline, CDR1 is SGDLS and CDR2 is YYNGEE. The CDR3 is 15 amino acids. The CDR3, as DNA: TGTGCCAGCAGCGTAGTAAAGGGGCGCACAGATACGCAGTATTTT. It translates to CASSVVKGRTDTQYF. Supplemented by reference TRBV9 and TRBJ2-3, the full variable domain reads DSGVTQTPKHLITATGQRVTLRCSPRSGDLSVYWYQQSLDQGLQFLIQYYNGEERAKGNILERFSAQQFPDLHSELNLSSLELGDSALYFCASSVVKGRTDTQYFGPGTRLTVL.

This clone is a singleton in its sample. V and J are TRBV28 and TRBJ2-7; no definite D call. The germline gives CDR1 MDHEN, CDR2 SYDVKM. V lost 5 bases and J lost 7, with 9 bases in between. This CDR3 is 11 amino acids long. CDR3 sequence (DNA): TGTGCCAGCAGTCGAACACATGAGCAGTACTTC. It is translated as CASSRTHEQYF.

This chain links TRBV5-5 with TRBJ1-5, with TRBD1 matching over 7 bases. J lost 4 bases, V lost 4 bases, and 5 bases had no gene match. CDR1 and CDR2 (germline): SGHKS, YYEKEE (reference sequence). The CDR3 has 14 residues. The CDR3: CASSAGTVNQPQHF. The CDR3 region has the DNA TGTGCCAGCAGCGCAGGGACAGTTAATCAGCCCCAGCATTTT.

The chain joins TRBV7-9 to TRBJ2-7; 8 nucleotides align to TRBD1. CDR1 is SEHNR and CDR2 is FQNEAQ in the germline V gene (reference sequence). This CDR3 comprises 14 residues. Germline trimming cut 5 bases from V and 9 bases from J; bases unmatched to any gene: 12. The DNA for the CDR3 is TGTGCCAGCAGCGCAAAGGGACAGGCCCCGCCGCAGTACTTC. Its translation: CASSAKGQAPPQYF.

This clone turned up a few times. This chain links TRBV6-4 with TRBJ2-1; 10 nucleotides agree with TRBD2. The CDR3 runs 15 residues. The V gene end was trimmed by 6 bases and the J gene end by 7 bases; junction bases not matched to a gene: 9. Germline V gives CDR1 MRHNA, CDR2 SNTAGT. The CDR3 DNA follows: TGTGCCAGCAGCGAAACAGGACTAGCGGAGAATGAGCAGTTCTTC. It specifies CASSETGLAENEQFF.

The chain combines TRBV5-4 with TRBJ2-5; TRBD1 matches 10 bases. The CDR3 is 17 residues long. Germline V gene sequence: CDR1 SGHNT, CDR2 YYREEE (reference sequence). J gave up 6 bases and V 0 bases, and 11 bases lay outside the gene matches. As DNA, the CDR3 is TGTGCCAGCAGCTTGGCCTCGACAGGGGGCAACGGAAAGACCCAGTACTTC. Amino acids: CASSLASTGGNGKTQYF.

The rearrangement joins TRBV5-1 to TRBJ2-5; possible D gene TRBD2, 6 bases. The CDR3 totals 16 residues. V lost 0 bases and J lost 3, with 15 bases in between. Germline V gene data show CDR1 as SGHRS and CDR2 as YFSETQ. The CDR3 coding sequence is TGCGCCAGCAGCTTGGAGGTCGCGGGGTCTAAAGAGACCCAGTACTTC. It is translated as CASSLEVAGSKETQYF.

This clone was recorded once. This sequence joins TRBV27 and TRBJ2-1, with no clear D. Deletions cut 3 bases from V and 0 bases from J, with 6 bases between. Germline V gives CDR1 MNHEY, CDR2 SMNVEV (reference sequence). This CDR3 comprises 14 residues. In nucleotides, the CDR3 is TGTGCCAGCAGTTTTTCGAGCTCCTACAATGAGCAGTTCTTC. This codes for CASSFSSSYNEQFF.

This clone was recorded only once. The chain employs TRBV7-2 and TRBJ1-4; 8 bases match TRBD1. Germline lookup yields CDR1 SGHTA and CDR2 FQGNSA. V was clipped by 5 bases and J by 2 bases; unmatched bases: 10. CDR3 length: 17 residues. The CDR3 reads CASSPDRAIDTNEKLFF. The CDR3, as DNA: TGTGCCAGCAGCCCGGACAGGGCCATTGACACTAATGAAAAACTGTTTTTT.

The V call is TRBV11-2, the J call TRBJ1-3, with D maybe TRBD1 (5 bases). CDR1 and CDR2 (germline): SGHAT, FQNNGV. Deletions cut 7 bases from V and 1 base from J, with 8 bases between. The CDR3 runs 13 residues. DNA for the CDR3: TGTGCCAGCAATCAGGGTTCTGGAAACACCATATATTTT. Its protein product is CASNQGSGNTIYF.